The subject of this entry is one T cell receptor (beta chain). Antigen: not known. This sample was included in a study of shared clonotypes between healthy human individuals. Sequencing used immunoSEQ multiplex PCR; TCRdb keeps in-frame clones, though not all of them. The sample holds more than 850,000 clones, more than 75% seen once. Study-wide findings and caveats: Across subsets, estimated richness was generally greater for naive than for memory populations. Donor clonotype sharing was expected to depend on sequencing depth.

This receptor was obtained from a man aged 18 to 29 in good health. Some clones in this sample may be carry-over from other donors' samples. The sequenced sample was memory CD4+ T cells from PBMCs. Subset indicated: CD45RA-negative fraction.

The chain's CDR3 is CASSSGSTGEQYF. The CDR3 DNA follows: TGTGCCAGCAGCTCCGGGTCAACGGGCGAGCAGTACTTC. The V gene is TRBV11-3, the J gene TRBJ2-5; D gene ambiguous. The tail of the sequence fits TRBJ2-7 better, so the J call may be wrong. Germline V gives CDR1 SGHNT, CDR2 YENEEA. The CDR3 consists of 13 residues.